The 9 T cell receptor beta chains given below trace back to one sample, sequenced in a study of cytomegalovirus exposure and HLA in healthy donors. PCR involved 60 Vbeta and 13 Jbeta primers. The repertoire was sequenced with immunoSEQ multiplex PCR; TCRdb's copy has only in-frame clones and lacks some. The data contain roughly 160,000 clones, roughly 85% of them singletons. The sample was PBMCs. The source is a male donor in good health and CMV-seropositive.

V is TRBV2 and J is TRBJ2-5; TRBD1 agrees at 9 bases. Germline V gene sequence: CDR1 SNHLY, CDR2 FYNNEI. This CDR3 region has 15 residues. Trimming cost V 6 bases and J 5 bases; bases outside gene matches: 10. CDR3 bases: TGTGCCAGCAGCCTTACAGGGGGCCCAGGGGAGACCCAGTACTTC. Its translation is CASSLTGGPGETQYF.

The CDR3 DNA reads as TGTGCCAGCAGTATCAGGGGTTCGGGGCAGCCCCAGCATTTT. Translated, it gives CASSIRGSGQPQHF. The genes are TRBV28 and TRBJ1-5; D may be TRBD1 (6 bases). From germline, CDR1 is MDHEN and CDR2 SYDVKM. Trimming removed 5 bases from V and 7 bases from J, with 15 bases in between. There are 14 residues in the CDR3.

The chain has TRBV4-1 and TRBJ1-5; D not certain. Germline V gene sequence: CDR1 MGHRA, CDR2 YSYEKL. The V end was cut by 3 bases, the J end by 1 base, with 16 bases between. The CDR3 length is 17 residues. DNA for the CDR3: TGCGCCAGCAGCCACGAGTCGGCGGAGTGGAGCAATCAGCCCCAGCATTTT. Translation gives CASSHESAEWSNQPQHF.

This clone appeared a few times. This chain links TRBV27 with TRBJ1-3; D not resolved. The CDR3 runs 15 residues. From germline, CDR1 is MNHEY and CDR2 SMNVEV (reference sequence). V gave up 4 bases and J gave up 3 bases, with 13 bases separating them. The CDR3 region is CASSSRNDFGNTIYF. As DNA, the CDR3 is TGTGCCAGCAGTTCCAGAAACGACTTTGGAAACACCATATATTTT.

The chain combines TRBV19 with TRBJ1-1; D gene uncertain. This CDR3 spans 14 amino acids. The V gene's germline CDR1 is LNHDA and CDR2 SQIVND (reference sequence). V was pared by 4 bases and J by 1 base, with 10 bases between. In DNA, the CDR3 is TGTGCCAGTAGTACAGGAGGCGGGAACACTGAAGCTTTCTTT. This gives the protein CASSTGGGNTEAFF.

Here the CDR3 DNA reads TGTGCCAGCAGTTTATTATGGGGCGGCGACTATGGCTACACCTTC. Its protein product is CASSLLWGGDYGYTF. The genes are TRBV28 and TRBJ1-2; tentatively, D is TRBD1 (5 bases). The CDR3 extends over 15 amino acids. Trimming stripped 1 base from V and 3 bases from J, with 12 bases between. In germline, CDR1 is MDHEN, CDR2 SYDVKM.

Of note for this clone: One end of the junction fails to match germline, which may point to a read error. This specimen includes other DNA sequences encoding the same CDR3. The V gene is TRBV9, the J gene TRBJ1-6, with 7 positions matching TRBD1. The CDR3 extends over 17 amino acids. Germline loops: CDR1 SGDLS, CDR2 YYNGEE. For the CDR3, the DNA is TGCGCCAGCAGCCGCAGGGGACAGATTTCCTATAATTCACCCCTCCACTTT. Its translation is CASSRRGQISYNSPLHF.

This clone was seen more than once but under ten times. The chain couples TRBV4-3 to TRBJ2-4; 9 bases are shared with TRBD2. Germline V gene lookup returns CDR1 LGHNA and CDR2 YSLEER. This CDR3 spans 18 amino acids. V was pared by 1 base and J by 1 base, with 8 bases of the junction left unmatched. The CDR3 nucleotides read TGCGCCAGCAGCCAAGGGCGGGCAGCGGGAGGCGCCAAAAACATTCAGTACTTC. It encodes CASSQGRAAGGAKNIQYF.

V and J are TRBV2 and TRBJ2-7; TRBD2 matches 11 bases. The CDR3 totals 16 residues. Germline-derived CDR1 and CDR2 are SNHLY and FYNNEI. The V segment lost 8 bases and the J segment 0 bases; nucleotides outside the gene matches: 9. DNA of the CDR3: TGTGCCAGCTTGCCCCGGGGACTAGCGGTCTCCTACGAGCAGTACTTC. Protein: CASLPRGLAVSYEQYF.